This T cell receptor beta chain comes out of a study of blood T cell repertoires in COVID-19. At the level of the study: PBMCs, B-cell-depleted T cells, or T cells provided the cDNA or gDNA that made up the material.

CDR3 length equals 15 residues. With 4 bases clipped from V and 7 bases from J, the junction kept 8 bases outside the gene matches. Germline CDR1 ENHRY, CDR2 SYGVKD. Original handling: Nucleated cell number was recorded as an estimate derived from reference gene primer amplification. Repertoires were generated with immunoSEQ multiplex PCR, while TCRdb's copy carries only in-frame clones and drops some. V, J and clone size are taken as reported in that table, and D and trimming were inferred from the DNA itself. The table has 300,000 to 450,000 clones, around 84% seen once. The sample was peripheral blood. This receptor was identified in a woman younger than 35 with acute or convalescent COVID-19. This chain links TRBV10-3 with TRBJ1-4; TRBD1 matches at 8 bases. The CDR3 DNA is TGTGCCATCAGTGCGTCTCCAGGGGGCGGTGAAAAACTGTTTTTT. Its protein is CAISASPGGGEKLFF.